These 13 T cell receptor beta chains were sequenced from one sample in a study of shared clonotypes between healthy human individuals. Clones were sequenced by immunoSEQ multiplex PCR, and TCRdb holds only the in-frame ones, with some missing. The table lists around 700,000 clones, approximately 75% of them singletons. Specimen: memory CD4+ T cells sorted from blood. Subset given: CD45RA-negative fraction. These receptors came from a young woman in good health.

CDR3: CASSDQSFRGGSYNEQFF. In nucleotides, the CDR3 is TGCGCCAGCAGTGACCAATCCTTCAGGGGTGGCTCCTACAATGAGCAGTTCTTC. V is TRBV10-1 and J is TRBJ2-1, with D tentatively TRBD1 (6 bases). Between the trimmed V and J ends, which lost 3 bases and 0 bases, there was a span of 18 bases. Germline V gives CDR1 WNHNN, CDR2 SYGVQD (reference sequence). The CDR3 has 18 residues.

The CDR3 sequence is CASSQGQGDYGYTF. CDR3 nucleotides: TGTGCCAGCAGCCAGGGACAGGGAGACTATGGCTACACCTTC. The rearrangement links TRBV7-2 to TRBJ1-2; 9 nucleotides line up with TRBD1. V lost 5 bases and J lost 3; bases outside the gene matches: 4. Per the germline V gene, CDR1 is SGHTA and CDR2 is FQGNSA. The CDR3 consists of 14 residues.

The V and J genes are TRBV7-9 and TRBJ1-3, with D perhaps TRBD1 (5 bases). Germline CDR1 and CDR2: SEHNR and FQNEAQ (reference sequence). The CDR3 length is 13 residues. The V and J ends lost 11 bases and 2 bases respectively, with 13 bases between them. For the CDR3, the DNA is TGTGCCTGGAACCCGGGACCTGGAAACACCATATATTTT. Protein product: CAWNPGPGNTIYF.

There are a few counts of this clone. Additional DNA sequences in this sample encode the identical CDR3. This rearrangement joins TRBV5-1 to TRBJ2-1; D not resolved. Per germline, CDR1 SGHRS and CDR2 YFSETQ. V gave up 1 base and J gave up 0 bases, with 8 bases separating them. The CDR3 sequence is 15 residues long. CDR3 nucleotides: TGCGCCAGCAGCTTGCAAGTGAGCTCCTACAATGAGCAGTTCTTC. Translation gives CASSLQVSSYNEQFF.

Remarks on this clone: Its ends do not fully match the called genes, so a read error is possible. This chain joins TRBV6-1 and TRBJ2-7, with 7 bases fitting TRBD2. The V gene's germline CDR1 is MNHNS and CDR2 SASEGT. This CDR3 has 15 residues. The CDR3 loop reads CASSEGAGAFYEQYF. The DNA of the CDR3 is TGTGCCAGCAGCGAAGGGGCGGGAGCCTTCTACGAGCAGTACTTC.

This chain joins TRBV6-6 and TRBJ1-2; 10 bases map to TRBD1. The V segment lost 8 bases and the J segment 7 bases; nucleotides outside the gene matches: 7. This CDR3 region has 13 residues. Germline V lookup: CDR1 MNHNY, CDR2 SVGAGI (reference sequence). The CDR3 DNA follows: TGTGCCAGCCGGGACAGGGGTTCTGGTGGCTACACCTTC. Its translation is CASRDRGSGGYTF.

This clone was detected a few times. The chain couples TRBV4-1 to TRBJ1-2; D is undetermined. Germline V gene data show CDR1 as MGHRA and CDR2 as YSYEKL. With 0 bases removed from V and 1 base from J, the gap between germline ends came to 15 bases. The CDR3 has 17 residues. CDR3 sequence reads: CASSQDRGFGVNYGYTF. The CDR3 DNA follows: TGCGCCAGCAGCCAAGATAGAGGCTTTGGAGTTAACTATGGCTACACCTTC.

The rearrangement uses TRBV5-1 and TRBJ2-7; possible D gene TRBD2, 6 bases. The V gene's germline CDR1 is SGHRS and CDR2 YFSETQ. The V gene lost 0 bases and the J gene lost 3 bases, with 13 bases spanning the gap. This CDR3 spans 15 amino acids. The CDR3 DNA sequence: TGCGCCAGCAGCTTGGACCCGGGGGACCTCTACGAGCAGTACTTC. Its protein product is CASSLDPGDLYEQYF. Looking up the rest from reference TRBV5-1 and TRBJ2-7 gives the full variable domain: KAGVTQTPRYLIKTRGQQVTLSCSPISGHRSVSWYQQTPGQGLQFLFEYFSETQRNKGNFPGRFSGRQFSNSRSEMNVSTLELGDSALYLCASSLDPGDLYEQYFGPGTRLTVT.

This clone has more than one count but fewer than ten. The sample contains more than one DNA sequence encoding this CDR3. The chain employs TRBV5-1 and TRBJ2-7; TRBD1 is a possible D gene (5 bases). Germline values: CDR1 SGHRS, CDR2 YFSETQ. The V gene lost 5 bases and the J gene lost 0 bases, with 12 bases spanning the gap. This CDR3 is built from 14 residues. The DNA for the CDR3 is TGCGCCAGCAGGCCCGGACATAGCTCCTACGAGCAGTACTTC. As protein: CASRPGHSSYEQYF.

This chain connects TRBV6-6 to TRBJ1-5; D is uncertain. V lost 0 bases and J lost 0, with 6 bases in between. Germline loops: CDR1 MNHNY, CDR2 SVGAGI (reference sequence). This CDR3 comprises 15 residues. DNA for the CDR3: TGTGCCAGCAGTTACTCGATACGTAGCAATCAGCCCCAGCATTTT. Its translation is CASSYSIRSNQPQHF.

V gene TRBV28 combines with J gene TRBJ1-4; D may be TRBD1 (5 bases). This CDR3 has 17 amino acids. Germline V gene sequence: CDR1 MDHEN, CDR2 SYDVKM. V was pared by 1 base and J by 4 bases, with 16 bases between. Written as DNA, the CDR3 is TGTGCCAGCAGTTTATTTCTATGGGGGGATGATAATGAAAAACTGTTTTTT. Translating it yields CASSLFLWGDDNEKLFF.

This clone showed up many times. The CDR3 reads CATGKSYEQYF. The CDR3 region has the DNA TGTGCAACCGGGAAGAGCTACGAGCAGTACTTC. V and J are TRBV6-5 and TRBJ2-7; perhaps TRBD2 as D (5 bases). The CDR3 has 11 amino acids. Germline lookup yields CDR1 MNHEY and CDR2 SVGAGI.

The V and J genes are TRBV7-2 and TRBJ1-2; D remains ambiguous. Trimming pared 2 bases from V and 8 bases from J, leaving 18 bases between. This CDR3 spans 15 amino acids. Germline V gene data show CDR1 as SGHTA and CDR2 as FQGNSA. As DNA, the CDR3 is TGTGCCAGCAGCTTACTCGCCGAGCGGAGACGGGGCTACACCTTC. This translates into CASSLLAERRRGYTF.